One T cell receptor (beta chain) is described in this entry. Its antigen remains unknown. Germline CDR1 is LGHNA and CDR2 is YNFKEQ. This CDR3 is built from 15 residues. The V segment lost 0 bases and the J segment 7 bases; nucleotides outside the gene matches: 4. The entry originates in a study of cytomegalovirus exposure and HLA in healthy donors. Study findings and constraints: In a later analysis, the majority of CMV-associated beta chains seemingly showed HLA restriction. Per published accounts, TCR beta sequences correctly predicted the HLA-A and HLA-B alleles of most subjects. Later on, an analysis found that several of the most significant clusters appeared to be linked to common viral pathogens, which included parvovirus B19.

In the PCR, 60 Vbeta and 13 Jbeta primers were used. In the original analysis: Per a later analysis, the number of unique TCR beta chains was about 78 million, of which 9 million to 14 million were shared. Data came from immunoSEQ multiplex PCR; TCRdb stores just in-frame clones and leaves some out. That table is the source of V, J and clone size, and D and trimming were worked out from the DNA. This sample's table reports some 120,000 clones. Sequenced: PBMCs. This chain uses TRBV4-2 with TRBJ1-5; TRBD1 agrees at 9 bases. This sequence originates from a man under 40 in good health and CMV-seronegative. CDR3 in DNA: TGTGCCAGCAGCCAAGACGGACAGGGGTTACAGCCCCAGCATTTT. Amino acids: CASSQDGQGLQPQHF.